The 27 T cell receptor beta chains below come from one sample, sequenced in a study of blood T cell repertoires in COVID-19 (dated by TCRdb to 2018 to 2021). Library prep was done by the immunoSEQ multiplex PCR assay. TCRdb carries this immuneACCESS record with in-frame sequences only. Its versions omit some clonotypes, under half of them owing to an unresolved V gene in the studies checked, with the rest unexplained. Counted in this sample were nearly 200,000 clones; around 85% of them appeared once. Of the sample, 0.95% is held by the ten largest clones. Sequencing input: peripheral blood. Receptors originate from a man aged 60 to 75 with COVID-19, enrolled during active disease.

The chain uses TRBV5-5 and TRBJ1-2; D gene unclear. V was clipped by 0 bases and J by 4 bases, with 13 bases between them. The length of the CDR3 is 15 residues. Germline V gene data show CDR1 as SGHKS and CDR2 as YYEKEE (reference sequence). Here the CDR3 reads CASSLDVTRGYGYTF. CDR3 in DNA: TGTGCCAGCAGCTTGGACGTGACGCGAGGCTATGGCTACACCTTC. The whole variable domain, remainder taken from reference TRBV5-5 and TRBJ1-2, is DAGVTQSPTHLIKTRGQQVTLRCSPISGHKSVSWYQQVLGQGPQFIFQYYEKEERGRGNFPDRFSARQFPNYSSELNVNALLLGDSALYLCASSLDVTRGYGYTFGSGTRLTVV.

This chain uses TRBV10-2 with TRBJ1-5; 9 nucleotides line up with TRBD1. With V trimmed by 7 bases and J by 1 base, 5 bases remained unmatched. CDR1 is WSHSY and CDR2 is SAAADI in the germline V gene. The CDR3 runs 15 residues. The DNA for the CDR3 is TGCGCCAGCATCTCAGGACAGGGGAGCAATCAGCCCCAGCATTTT. Translation gives CASISGQGSNQPQHF.

The chain links TRBV3-1 (or the pseudogene TRBV3-2) to TRBJ1-6; D ambiguous. The CDR3 is 14 residues long. The V end lost 0 bases, the J end lost 9 bases, and 9 bases lay between the germline ends. Germline CDR1 reads LGHDT; CDR2 reads YNNKEL (reference sequence). This CDR3 reads CASSQDPRSSPLHF. The CDR3 region has the DNA TGTGCCAGCAGCCAAGATCCTAGGTCTTCACCCCTCCACTTT.

The chain couples TRBV5-1 to TRBJ2-1; no firm D call. The germline V gene encodes CDR1 SGHRS and CDR2 YFSETQ. The V end was cut by 2 bases, the J end by 2 bases, with 11 bases between. The CDR3 has 15 amino acids. For the CDR3, the DNA is TGCGCCAGCAGCTTCGACTGGCGAACCTACAATGAGCAGTTCTTC. Translated, it gives CASSFDWRTYNEQFF.

The chain has TRBV4-2 and TRBJ1-4; D is unresolved. CDR1 is LGHNA and CDR2 is YNFKEQ in the germline V gene. This CDR3 region has 15 residues. The ends were cut back, 0 bases at V and 5 bases at J, with 10 bases in the middle. Here the CDR3 DNA reads TGTGCCAGCAGCCAAGAGCTGACGCGGAATGAAAAACTGTTTTTT. Residues: CASSQELTRNEKLFF.

The chain joins TRBV6-5 to TRBJ1-2; 7 bases are a match to TRBD1. After removal of 7 bases from V and 11 bases from J, the junction contained 7 bases not matched to a gene. Germline V gene lookup returns CDR1 MNHEY and CDR2 SVGAGI. There are 11 residues in the CDR3. CDR3 sequence reads: CASTLGRGYTF. The CDR3 DNA is TGTGCCAGCACCCTCGGCAGGGGGTACACCTTC.

The chain employs TRBV7-9 and TRBJ1-1, with D maybe TRBD1 (6 bases). Trimming stripped 1 base from V and 1 base from J, with 10 bases between. Germline V gene data show CDR1 as SEHNR and CDR2 as FQNEAQ (reference sequence). This CDR3 has 15 amino acids. CDR3 bases: TGTGCCAGCAGCTTAGAGGGAGGGGGGAACACTGAAGCTTTCTTT. Protein sequence: CASSLEGGGNTEAFF.

V usage is TRBV6-5 and J usage is TRBJ1-6, with 8 positions matching TRBD1. Germline V gene sequence: CDR1 MNHEY, CDR2 SVGAGI. Germline trimming cut 6 bases from V and 9 bases from J; bases unmatched to any gene: 7. The CDR3 loop spans 14 amino acids. CDR3 nucleotides: TGTGCCAGCAGACTCGGACAGGGCCCTTCACCCCTCCACTTT. Residues: CASRLGQGPSPLHF.

The rearrangement uses TRBV5-6 and TRBJ1-1; TRBD1 might be the D (6 bases). CDR1 and CDR2 from the germline V gene are SGHDT and YYEEEE. V was cut by 4 bases and J by 1 base, with 14 bases left in between. The CDR3 totals 15 residues. The CDR3 sequence: CASSVIQGRNTEAFF. The CDR3 DNA sequence: TGTGCCAGCAGCGTAATACAGGGCCGGAACACTGAAGCTTTCTTT.

This clone has just one count. V is TRBV27 and J is TRBJ2-1; D may be TRBD1 (6 bases). This CDR3 spans 17 amino acids. Germline CDR1 reads MNHEY; CDR2 reads SMNVEV (reference sequence). V shed 6 bases and J shed 5 bases, with 23 bases lying between them. The CDR3 nucleotides read TGTGCCAGCAGCAAAGGGGTGAGGCAGGGGACAAACAATGAGCAGTTCTTC. This translates into CASSKGVRQGTNNEQFF.

This chain joins TRBV5-4 and TRBJ2-7, with 9 bases aligning to TRBD1. There are 14 residues in the CDR3. The V and J ends lost 4 bases and 1 base, in that order; junction bases with no gene match: 3. Germline V CDR1 and CDR2: SGHNT, YYREEE (reference sequence). The CDR3 protein is CASSGTGISYEQYF. Here the CDR3 DNA reads TGTGCCAGCAGCGGGACAGGGATTTCCTACGAGCAGTACTTC.

V is TRBV2 and J is TRBJ1-6; tentative D call: TRBD1 (5 bases). Trimming left V 6 bases short and J 13 bases short, with 22 bases between. Germline values: CDR1 SNHLY, CDR2 FYNNEI. This CDR3 is built from 15 residues. The CDR3 region has the DNA TGTGCCAGCAGGGGCGATAGGGGAATGATAAAGCCCCTCCACTTT. Its protein is CASRGDRGMIKPLHF.

The J gene is TRBJ2-6, the V gene TRBV5-5, with 7 positions matching TRBD1. This CDR3 is built from 16 residues. Germline V gives CDR1 SGHKS, CDR2 YYEKEE (reference sequence). V dropped 4 bases and J dropped 4; count of bases not matched to a gene: 8. CDR3 residues: CASSIQGRLGANVLTF. CDR3 coding DNA: TGTGCCAGCAGCATACAGGGGCGGCTGGGGGCCAACGTCCTGACTTTC.

V usage is TRBV6-5 and J usage is TRBJ2-7, with D perhaps TRBD1 (6 bases). V was shortened by 2 bases and J by 2 bases, with 10 bases between the two germline ends. Germline CDR1 reads MNHEY; CDR2 reads SVGAGI. CDR3 length: 14 amino acids. CDR3 coding DNA: TGTGCCAGCAGTTACGTAGGGGGACCCTACGAGCAGTACTTC. This encodes CASSYVGGPYEQYF.

In its sample, this clone was seen once. The chain uses TRBV5-1 and TRBJ1-5; a possible D gene is TRBD1 (6 bases). Germline CDR1 is SGHRS and CDR2 is YFSETQ. V shed 5 bases and J shed 6 bases, with 15 bases lying between them. The CDR3 has 14 residues. The CDR3 reads CASRENQGFQPQHF. The CDR3, as DNA: TGCGCCAGCAGAGAGAACCAGGGGTTTCAGCCCCAGCATTTT. Full variable domain (rest looked up from reference TRBV5-1 and TRBJ1-5): KAGVTQTPRYLIKTRGQQVTLSCSPISGHRSVSWYQQTPGQGLQFLFEYFSETQRNKGNFPGRFSGRQFSNSRSEMNVSTLELGDSALYLCASRENQGFQPQHFGDGTRLSIL.

This clone has just one count. The rearrangement links TRBV7-9 to TRBJ1-5, with D hard to call. The CDR3 sequence is 12 residues long. Trimming pared 4 bases from V and 4 bases from J, leaving 5 bases between. Germline lookup yields CDR1 SEHNR and CDR2 FQNEAQ (reference sequence). CDR3 bases: TGTGCCAGCAGCTCACGGAATCAGCCCCAGCATTTT. This codes for CASSSRNQPQHF.

V is TRBV29-1 and J is TRBJ1-1; D not certain. Trimming pared 7 bases from V and 6 bases from J, leaving 15 bases between. The CDR3 runs to 12 residues. Per the germline V gene, CDR1 is SQVTM and CDR2 is ANQGSEA. Written as DNA, the CDR3 is TGCAGCGCTGATGGGGAGGGTCCTGAAGCTTTCTTT. This encodes CSADGEGPEAFF.

The rearrangement joins TRBV24-1 to TRBJ2-7; 10 bases match TRBD1. V lost 2 bases to trimming and J lost 4 bases; unmatched junction nucleotides: 10. The CDR3 runs to 17 residues. Germline lookup yields CDR1 KGHDR and CDR2 SFDVKD. DNA for the CDR3: TGTGCCACCAGTGATTCTAAGGACAGGGGGTCAATATACGAGCAGTACTTC. This encodes CATSDSKDRGSIYEQYF.

This sequence joins TRBV9 and TRBJ1-1, with a tentative D call TRBD1 (5 bases). Germline CDR1 and CDR2: SGDLS and YYNGEE. There are 14 residues in the CDR3. The germline V and J ends were trimmed by 4 bases and 4 bases, with 14 bases remaining between them. CDR3 nucleotides: TGTGCCAGCAGCCCCGGGGCGGGGGGCACTGAAGCTTTCTTT. It yields the protein CASSPGAGGTEAFF.

The CDR3 DNA reads TGTGCCAGCAGCGGGGGAGGTTCAAACACTGAAGCTTTCTTT. Translated, it gives CASSGGGSNTEAFF. This sequence joins TRBV5-4 and TRBJ1-1, with D perhaps matching TRBD1 (5 bases). The CDR3 has 14 residues. V shed 4 bases and J shed 2 bases, with 12 bases lying between them. Germline assignment: CDR1 SGHNT and CDR2 YYREEE (reference sequence). Full variable domain (missing parts from reference TRBV5-4 and TRBJ1-1): ETGVTQSPTHLIKTRGQQVTLRCSSQSGHNTVSWYQQALGQGPQFIFQYYREEENGRGNFPPRFSGLQFPNYSSELNVNALELDDSALYLCASSGGGSNTEAFFGQGTRLTVV.

The V gene is TRBV10-1, the J gene TRBJ2-1; 9 nucleotides line up with TRBD2. Germline CDR1 and CDR2: WNHNN and SYGVQD (reference sequence). V was clipped by 0 bases and J by 4 bases; unmatched bases: 4. The CDR3 totals 16 residues. CDR3 loop: CASSESSGRLYNEQFF. CDR3 DNA: TGCGCCAGCAGTGAGTCTAGCGGGAGATTGTACAATGAGCAGTTCTTC.

The chain links TRBV5-4 to TRBJ2-7; 7 bases align to TRBD1. CDR3 length: 15 amino acids. Germline values: CDR1 SGHNT, CDR2 YYREEE (reference sequence). After removal of 4 bases from V and 0 bases from J, the junction contained 7 bases not matched to a gene. CDR3 loop: CASSVGQLSSYEQYF. The CDR3 region has the DNA TGTGCCAGCAGCGTGGGACAGCTAAGCTCCTACGAGCAGTACTTC.

This CDR3 is CASSLVTGTYNEQFF. As DNA, the CDR3 is TGCGCCAGCAGCTTGGTTACAGGGACCTACAATGAGCAGTTCTTC. The chain joins TRBV5-1 to TRBJ2-1, with TRBD1 as a possible D gene (6 bases). Trimming shortened V by 0 bases and J by 2 bases, and 9 bases separated the two germline ends. Germline V gene lookup returns CDR1 SGHRS and CDR2 YFSETQ. The CDR3 loop spans 15 amino acids. The entire variable domain, with the rest obtained from reference TRBV5-1 and TRBJ2-1, is as follows: KAGVTQTPRYLIKTRGQQVTLSCSPISGHRSVSWYQQTPGQGLQFLFEYFSETQRNKGNFPGRFSGRQFSNSRSEMNVSTLELGDSALYLCASSLVTGTYNEQFFGPGTRLTVL.

The CDR3 DNA sequence: TGTGCCAGCTACCCGGGACAGGGCTATGGCTACACCTTC. This translates into CASYPGQGYGYTF. The J gene is TRBJ1-2, the V gene TRBV18, with 9 positions matching TRBD1. The ends lost 7 bases at V and 4 bases at J; junction bases unmatched: 4. CDR1 KGHSH and CDR2 LQKENI come from the germline V gene. The CDR3 spans 13 residues.

The chain is built from TRBV18 and TRBJ2-7; 7 nucleotides match TRBD1. The CDR3 loop spans 15 amino acids. J lost 0 bases, V lost 4 bases, and 6 bases had no gene match. Germline lookup yields CDR1 KGHSH and CDR2 LQKENI. CDR3 amino acids: CASSQPGQTSYEQYF. CDR3 sequence (DNA): TGTGCCAGCTCACAACCGGGACAGACCTCCTACGAGCAGTACTTC.

This clone was detected a few times. The gene calls are TRBV28 and TRBJ2-3; a weak D match, TRBD2 (5 bases). The V and J ends lost 8 bases and 1 base respectively, with 10 bases between them. The CDR3 has 13 amino acids. The germline V gene encodes CDR1 MDHEN and CDR2 SYDVKM. The CDR3 DNA sequence: TGTGCCAGCCGGGAAATGGGCACAGATACGCAGTATTTT. Its protein product is CASREMGTDTQYF.

In DNA form, the CDR3 reads TGTGCCAGCAGTCTCAGGGAGGGCACTGAAGCTTTCTTT. It yields the protein CASSLREGTEAFF. The genes are TRBV6-5 and TRBJ1-1; D might be TRBD1 (5 bases). In germline, CDR1 is MNHEY, CDR2 SVGAGI. Trimming took off 5 bases at V and 4 bases at J, with 11 bases between the two ends. The CDR3 length is 13 residues.